This T cell receptor beta chain derives from a study of regulatory T cells in long-lasting Graves disease. Combining iRepertoire HTBI primers with Arm-PCR of CDR3 regions, the authors built TCR beta libraries. TCRdb analysed the multiplex PCR reads with MiXCR anew, one entry per CDR3 protein. The repertoire holds about 290,000 distinct CDR3 sequences, with 22% as singletons. The CDR3 covers 13 residues. Per the germline V gene, CDR1 is SQVTM and CDR2 is ANQGSEA. Overall study results and limits: Patients whose Graves' disease persisted exhibited lower TCR diversity than those newly diagnosed. The persistent group shared 2,741 public clonotypes, more than the approximately 880 shared by new patients.

The time point is: persistent/refractory GD, antithyroid drugs over 5 years with positive TRAb. Isolated PBMC RNA provided the starting material for the TCR library. Diagnosis followed American Thyroid Association guidelines for Graves' disease. Remarks on this clonotype: Its antigen is not known. At one boundary the junction diverges from the germline segment, which might be a read error.

The TCR comes from a female donor with Graves disease. The rearrangement uses TRBV29-1 and TRBJ1-1, with D perhaps TRBD1 (6 bases). Source: peripheral blood mononuclear cells (PBMCs), taken when the disease was refractory, from a patient treated with antithyroid drugs. The CDR3 DNA reads TGCAGCGCCGGTGGATCAGGGGCGATTGAATCTTTCTTT. It encodes CSAGGSGAIESFF.